This entry lists 26 T cell receptor beta chains sequenced from one sample in a study of shared clonotypes between healthy human individuals. Some clones are missing from TCRdb's copy, which holds only in-frame ones; the method was immunoSEQ multiplex PCR. This repertoire shows some 680,000 clones, 73% found once; its top ten account for around 2%. Sequencing used memory CD4+ T cells sorted from blood. Subset reported: CD45RA-negative fraction. The receptors were sampled from a woman in her twenties or thirties in good health.

This clone was observed at least ten times. The V call is TRBV5-8, the J call TRBJ2-5; no reliable D call. Trimming stripped 4 bases from V and 5 bases from J, with 12 bases between. Germline V gives CDR1 SGHTS, CDR2 YDEGEE. The CDR3 length is 13 residues. The CDR3 nucleotides are TGTGCCAGCAGCCCCCCCGGGCTGGAGACCCAGTACTTC. Translation gives CASSPPGLETQYF.

The rearrangement uses TRBV19 and TRBJ1-4, with TRBD1 as a possible D gene (5 bases). Per germline, CDR1 LNHDA and CDR2 SQIVND (reference sequence). The germline V and J ends were trimmed by 8 bases and 2 bases, with 12 bases remaining between them. CDR3 length: 14 residues. The CDR3 coding sequence is TGTGCCAGTGGCCTGGGGGTTACTAATGAAAAACTGTTTTTT. It is translated as CASGLGVTNEKLFF.

CDR3 nucleotides: TGCGCCAGCAGCTTGGGGACTAGCGTTCAAGAGACCCAGTACTTC. It yields the protein CASSLGTSVQETQYF. The gene calls are TRBV5-1 and TRBJ2-5, with 9 positions matching TRBD2. Germline CDR1 and CDR2: SGHRS and YFSETQ. V shed 0 bases, J shed 2 bases, and the junction held 2 bases outside the gene matches. The CDR3 loop spans 15 amino acids.

The chain carries TRBV12-2 and TRBJ2-1; the table assigns TRBD2, which was not confirmed against the DNA. TRBV12-2 is tagged as a pseudogene. The CDR3 spans 19 residues. The CDR3 loop reads CASRLVASGRKLGGNEQFF. The DNA of the CDR3 is TGTGCAAGTCGCTTAGTGGCTAGCGGGAGAAAGTTAGGAGGTAATGAGCAGTTCTTC.

The rearrangement links TRBV21-1 to TRBJ1-1. TRBV21-1 is given as a pseudogene. The CDR3 extends over 16 amino acids. The DNA for the CDR3 is TGTGCCAGCAGCATTCAACGGGAGGGGAGGGACACTGAAGCTTTCTTT. Translating it yields CASSIQREGRDTEAFF.

The chain employs TRBV5-1 and TRBJ1-3, with TRBD1 identical over 7 bases. Germline CDR1 is SGHRS and CDR2 is YFSETQ. J gave up 0 bases and V 3 bases, and 6 bases lay outside the gene matches. The CDR3 loop spans 16 amino acids. Here the CDR3 DNA reads TGCGCCAGCAGCTCTACAGGGGCCCCCTCTGGAAACACCATATATTTT. It translates to CASSSTGAPSGNTIYF.

This chain uses TRBV7-2 with TRBJ2-1, with D tentatively TRBD2 (6 bases). The V and J ends lost 2 bases and 7 bases respectively, with 15 bases between them. From germline, CDR1 is SGHTA and CDR2 FQGNSA. The CDR3 contains 15 residues. CDR3 DNA: TGTGCCAGCAGCTTACGGGTCGGCGGGATGAATGAGCAGTTCTTC. It specifies CASSLRVGGMNEQFF.

This chain links TRBV6-1 with TRBJ1-2; a possible D gene is TRBD1 (6 bases). The germline CDR1 and CDR2 sequences are MNHNS and SASEGT. V lost 8 bases to trimming and J lost 4 bases, with 8 bases between them. CDR3 length equals 11 residues. The CDR3 spells CASRDTYGYTF. Here the CDR3 DNA reads TGTGCCAGCCGGGACACCTATGGCTACACCTTC.

CDR3 sequence (DNA): TGTGCCACCAGCAGAGCGGCCAGGAACGAGCAGTACTTC. Translating it yields CATSRAARNEQYF. This chain uses TRBV15 with TRBJ2-7; D is ambiguous. The CDR3 extends over 13 amino acids. V dropped 1 base and J dropped 5 bases, with 9 bases sitting between them. Germline V CDR1 and CDR2: LNHNV, YYDKDF (reference sequence).

The chain has TRBV7-8 and TRBJ2-7; 9 bases are a match to TRBD1. The CDR3 covers 18 residues. Per the germline V gene, CDR1 is SGHVS and CDR2 is FQNEAQ. V gave up 0 bases and J gave up 0 bases; unmatched junction bases: 9. The CDR3 DNA reads TGTGCCAGCAGCTTAGCGGACAGGGGAACTATACCCTCCTACGAGCAGTACTTC. Encoded protein: CASSLADRGTIPSYEQYF.

This clone was seen a few times. The chain links TRBV6-5 to TRBJ2-3; TRBD2 matches 14 bases. From germline, CDR1 is MNHEY and CDR2 SVGAGI. The CDR3 totals 16 residues. V was pared by 4 bases and J by 3 bases, with 3 bases of the junction left unmatched. Here the CDR3 DNA reads TGTGCCAGCAGTTTGAGACTAGCGGGAGGGACAGATACGCAGTATTTT. It encodes CASSLRLAGGTDTQYF.

The gene calls are TRBV7-9 and TRBJ2-1, with 11 nucleotides matching TRBD1. Germline loops: CDR1 SEHNR, CDR2 FQNEAQ (reference sequence). J lost 6 bases, V lost 1 base, and 2 bases had no gene match. The CDR3 covers 15 residues. CDR3 loop: CASSLGTGGFNEQFF. The CDR3 nucleotides read TGTGCCAGCAGCTTAGGGACAGGGGGCTTCAATGAGCAGTTCTTC.

This clone was observed a handful of times. Other DNA sequences in the sample encode the same CDR3. The V call is TRBV10-3, the J call TRBJ2-1; TRBD2 might be the D (6 bases). V was clipped by 7 bases and J by 5 bases, with 6 bases between them. Germline loops: CDR1 ENHRY, CDR2 SYGVKD. The CDR3 loop spans 11 amino acids. Here the CDR3 DNA reads TGTGCCATCACGGGGGACAATGAGCAGTTCTTC. This sequence encodes CAITGDNEQFF.

The chain has TRBV7-9 and TRBJ1-2, with D unresolved. The CDR3 spans 12 residues. The V gene's germline CDR1 is SEHNR and CDR2 FQNEAQ (reference sequence). Trimming stripped 5 bases from V and 8 bases from J, with 12 bases between. CDR3 in DNA: TGTGCCAGCAGCCAAGGGTTCGGCGGCTACACCTTC. It translates to CASSQGFGGYTF.

With regard to this clone: Other DNA sequences from this sample encode an identical CDR3 as well. The chain carries TRBV2 and TRBJ2-2, with unresolved D. Germline-derived CDR1 and CDR2 are SNHLY and FYNNEI. This CDR3 has 13 amino acids. V lost 4 bases, J lost 1 base, and 4 bases lay in between. In DNA, the CDR3 is TGTGCCAGCAGTGCCCAGAACACCGGGGAGCTGTTTTTT. This encodes CASSAQNTGELFF.

There are a few counts of this clone. The rearrangement links TRBV19 to TRBJ1-5, with D maybe TRBD1 (5 bases). The germline CDR1 and CDR2 sequences are LNHDA and SQIVND (reference sequence). Trimming took 5 bases from V and 4 from J, leaving 9 bases between them. This CDR3 is 13 amino acids long. CDR3 in DNA: TGTGCCAGTAGTGGACACGGGAATCAGCCCCAGCATTTT. Translation gives CASSGHGNQPQHF.

This chain uses TRBV4-1 with TRBJ2-5; 7 bases are shared with TRBD1. V lost 0 bases and J lost 4; bases outside the gene matches: 2. Germline V gene sequence: CDR1 MGHRA, CDR2 YSYEKL. The CDR3 totals 14 residues. The CDR3, as DNA: TGCGCCAGCAGCCAAGATGGGACAGTAGAGACCCAGTACTTC. Its protein product is CASSQDGTVETQYF.

This clone has just a few counts. The rearrangement joins TRBV11-2 to TRBJ2-7; 11 bases line up with TRBD1. CDR1 and CDR2 from the germline V gene are SGHAT and FQNNGV. Germline trimming cut 4 bases from V and 5 bases from J; bases unmatched to any gene: 10. The CDR3 consists of 16 residues. This CDR3 is CASSSPFGQGANEQYF. The CDR3 region has the DNA TGTGCCAGCAGCTCTCCTTTCGGACAGGGGGCAAACGAGCAGTACTTC.

A single count supports this clone. The chain has TRBV10-3 and TRBJ2-7; TRBD2 matches at 7 bases. The CDR3 totals 11 residues. Per germline, CDR1 ENHRY and CDR2 SYGVKD. Trimming took 9 bases from V and 6 from J; bases not matched to a gene: 5. The CDR3 sequence: CAIGGGPEQYF. The DNA for the CDR3 is TGTGCCATTGGGGGAGGGCCCGAGCAGTACTTC.

The J gene is TRBJ2-3, the V gene TRBV6-4; D is unclear. With 4 bases removed from V and 0 bases from J, the gap between germline ends came to 11 bases. CDR3 length: 15 amino acids. CDR1 is MRHNA and CDR2 is SNTAGT in the germline V gene. The CDR3 nucleotides read TGTGCCAGCAGTGTAGGACCTACGAGCACAGATACGCAGTATTTT. This encodes CASSVGPTSTDTQYF.

This chain joins TRBV6-4 and TRBJ2-3; D is unresolved. The CDR3 spans 16 residues. V was cut by 7 bases and J by 2 bases, with 19 bases left in between. Germline V gene lookup returns CDR1 MRHNA and CDR2 SNTAGT. This chain's CDR3 is CASTSEGIPDTDTQYF. The CDR3 coding sequence is TGTGCCAGCACGTCTGAAGGAATCCCCGACACAGATACGCAGTATTTT.

The V and J genes are TRBV10-2 and TRBJ1-3; no reliable D call. The CDR3 has 15 amino acids. The V gene's germline CDR1 is WSHSY and CDR2 SAAADI. V gave up 7 bases and J gave up 0 bases, with 13 bases separating them. The CDR3 region has the DNA TGCGCCAGCACCCCTCGCAAGGTCTCTGGAAACACCATATATTTT. It encodes CASTPRKVSGNTIYF.

The rearrangement joins TRBV4-1 to TRBJ2-7; TRBD2 is a possible D gene (6 bases). Trimming cost V 1 base and J 7 bases, with 17 bases left between them. The CDR3 sequence is 15 residues long. The germline V gene has CDR1 MGHRA and CDR2 YSYEKL. Written as DNA, the CDR3 is TGCGCCAGCAGCCAAGTAGGGACCCCTCGGGAGGAGCAGTACTTC. Residues: CASSQVGTPREEQYF.

This clone appeared many times. This sequence joins TRBV29-1 and TRBJ2-1; no firm D call. Germline lookup yields CDR1 SQVTM and CDR2 ANQGSEA. Deletions cut 4 bases from V and 0 bases from J, with 10 bases between. This CDR3 has 14 amino acids. CDR3 protein: CSVVHADSYNEQFF. The CDR3 DNA reads TGCAGCGTTGTCCACGCGGACTCCTACAATGAGCAGTTCTTC.

V usage is TRBV7-2 and J usage is TRBJ2-7; D remains ambiguous. Deletions cut 10 bases from V and 5 bases from J, with 9 bases between. This CDR3 contains 10 residues. CDR1 is SGHTA and CDR2 is FQGNSA in the germline V gene. In DNA form, the CDR3 reads TGTGCCACCCGTTTCGACGAGCAGTACTTC. It translates to CATRFDEQYF.

The chain couples TRBV5-1 to TRBJ1-3, with D uncertain. Trimming took off 10 bases at V and 1 base at J, with 12 bases between the two ends. Germline loops: CDR1 SGHRS, CDR2 YFSETQ. The CDR3 spans 13 residues. The CDR3, as DNA: TGCGCCTCAGGTGGAGCTTCTGGAAACACCATATATTTT. Encoded protein: CASGGASGNTIYF.